Below, 25 T cell receptor beta chains from the same sample are listed, as sequenced in a study of post-analysis software for immune sequencing data. Study results and limitations: Elevated frequency relative to controls characterized roughly five TRBV segments in patients, TRBV5-6, TRBV5-1 and TRBV20-1 among them.

Built from TCR beta cDNA, the libraries had unique molecular identifiers in them. TCRdb recomputed calls from the PCR reads with MiXCR, one row per CDR3 protein. Of roughly 600,000 distinct CDR3 sequences in the sample, roughly 45% were seen once. These receptors have no identified antigens. Material for sequencing was blood. These receptors were obtained from a girl between 10 and 17 years old with multiple sclerosis.

This chain connects TRBV5-1 to TRBJ2-1; 8 positions match TRBD1. This CDR3 region has 16 residues. The trim removed 4 bases at V and 10 bases at J, leaving 16 bases unmatched. CDR1 is SGHRS, CDR2 YFSETQ, per germline. The CDR3 DNA reads as TGCGCCAGCAGCCCCTGGGAGACAGGGGCCGGAGGGGAGCAGTTCTTC. This encodes CASSPWETGAGGEQFF.

This clonotype was recorded a few times. This chain uses TRBV9 with TRBJ2-1, with D unresolved. The germline gives CDR1 SGDLS, CDR2 YYNGEE. The CDR3 is made up of 15 amino acids. Trimming removed 0 bases from V and 3 bases from J, with 10 bases in between. CDR3: CASSVADNFYNEQFF. CDR3 DNA: TGTGCCAGCAGCGTAGCGGATAATTTCTACAATGAGCAGTTCTTC.

This clonotype turned up a few times. The chain carries TRBV12-3 or TRBV12-4 and TRBJ1-2; TRBD1 matches 7 bases. After removal of 3 bases from V and 0 bases from J, the junction contained 4 bases not matched to a gene. The CDR3 runs 15 residues. CDR3 coding DNA: TGTGCCAGCAGTTTGGGACAGCGACCTAACTATGGCTACACCTTC. Its translation: CASSLGQRPNYGYTF.

The rearrangement uses TRBV4-2 and TRBJ1-1; D is unresolved. Trimming removed 0 bases from V and 2 bases from J, with 7 bases in between. The germline V gene has CDR1 LGHNA and CDR2 YNFKEQ. The CDR3 runs to 14 residues. For the CDR3, the DNA is TGTGCCAGCAGCCAAGAGAAGCGAAACACTGAAGCTTTCTTT. The encoded protein is CASSQEKRNTEAFF.

This clonotype was seen once. The chain employs TRBV7-9 and TRBJ2-2; D gene ambiguous. The CDR3 covers 14 residues. V shed 1 base and J shed 2 bases, with 5 bases lying between them. Germline loops: CDR1 SEHNR, CDR2 FQNEAQ (reference sequence). The CDR3 coding sequence is TGTGCCAGCAGCTTAGAACCTAACACCGGGGAGCTGTTTTTT. Its translation: CASSLEPNTGELFF.

This chain uses TRBV20-1 with TRBJ2-5; 10 bases are shared with TRBD2. The CDR3 has 15 amino acids. V gave up 6 bases and J gave up 11 bases; unmatched junction bases: 18. CDR1 and CDR2 (germline): DFQATT, SNEGSKA (reference sequence). CDR3: CSAPPLAGDHSEQYF. In DNA, the CDR3 is TGCAGTGCCCCCCCGCTAGCGGGAGATCACAGTGAGCAGTACTTC.

The J gene is TRBJ2-2, the V gene TRBV6-6; 10 bases agree with TRBD2. The CDR3 contains 17 residues. Germline CDR1 MNHNY, CDR2 SVGAGI (reference sequence). The V and J ends lost 2 bases and 3 bases, in that order; junction bases with no gene match: 6. DNA of the CDR3: TGTGCCAGCAGTTACGATAAGGGGACTAGCGACACCGGGGAGCTGTTTTTT. Translating it yields CASSYDKGTSDTGELFF.

The chain employs TRBV12-3 or TRBV12-4 and TRBJ2-5; D gene uncertain. This CDR3 region has 13 residues. The germline V and J ends were trimmed by 6 bases and 5 bases, with 13 bases remaining between them. CDR3 nucleotides: TGTGCCAGCAGAATCACAACCGGGGAGACCCAGTACTTC. It specifies CASRITTGETQYF.

The CDR3: CSVEPGGETQYF. In nucleotides, the CDR3 is TGCAGCGTTGAGCCGGGCGGCGAGACCCAGTACTTC. V gene TRBV29-1 combines with J gene TRBJ2-7; D remains unclear. The assigned J gene may be wrong: the sequence end matches TRBJ2-5 better. The CDR3 totals 12 residues. The germline V gene encodes CDR1 SQVTM and CDR2 ANQGSEA.

This clonotype was observed a few times. This sequence joins TRBV7-2 and TRBJ2-1; 10 positions agree with TRBD2. This CDR3 contains 14 residues. Germline CDR1 is SGHTA and CDR2 is FQGNSA. Trimming at V came to 3 bases and at J to 8 bases, leaving 4 bases not matched to a gene. The CDR3 sequence is CASSFGTSVDEQFF. CDR3 nucleotides: TGTGCCAGCAGCTTCGGGACTAGCGTGGATGAGCAGTTCTTC. The entire variable domain, with the rest obtained from reference TRBV7-2 and TRBJ2-1, is as follows: GAGVSQSPSNKVTEKGKDVELRCDPISGHTALYWYRQSLGQGLEFLIYFQGNSAPDKSGLPSDRFSAERTGGSVSTLTIQRTQQEDSAVYLCASSFGTSVDEQFFGPGTRLTVL.

This clonotype was found a few times. The chain has TRBV5-5 and TRBJ1-5; 10 nucleotides match TRBD1. Per germline, CDR1 SGHKS and CDR2 YYEKEE (reference sequence). This CDR3 has 16 amino acids. Germline trimming cut 4 bases from V and 5 bases from J; bases unmatched to any gene: 9. CDR3 residues: CASSDGQGEVYQPQHF. CDR3 DNA: TGTGCCAGCAGCGACGGACAGGGGGAAGTCTATCAGCCCCAGCATTTT.

The chain combines TRBV4-1 with TRBJ2-1; 7 nucleotides align to TRBD2. With V trimmed by 3 bases and J by 5 bases, 7 bases remained unmatched. The CDR3 loop spans 15 amino acids. Germline CDR1 MGHRA, CDR2 YSYEKL. CDR3 coding DNA: TGCGCCAGCAGCCAGGGAAGCGGGACTCACAATGAGCAGTTCTTC. The encoded protein is CASSQGSGTHNEQFF.

V is TRBV19 and J is TRBJ2-3; 12 bases are shared with TRBD2. Germline V lookup: CDR1 LNHDA, CDR2 SQIVND (reference sequence). The CDR3 sequence is 16 residues long. J was trimmed by 4 bases and V by 2 bases; bases with no gene match: 4. Here the CDR3 DNA reads TGTGCCAGTAGTATACTAGCGGGAGGGCCCCCAGATACGCAGTATTTT. Its protein product is CASSILAGGPPDTQYF.

The gene calls are TRBV2 and TRBJ2-3; TRBD2 matches 12 bases. The CDR3 totals 18 residues. The V gene end was trimmed by 3 bases and the J gene end by 1 base; junction bases not matched to a gene: 8. CDR1 is SNHLY and CDR2 is FYNNEI in the germline V gene. CDR3 protein: CASSDSSGRAYGTDTQYF. The CDR3 DNA follows: TGTGCCAGCAGTGATTCTAGCGGGAGGGCCTATGGCACAGATACGCAGTATTTT. The entire variable domain, with the rest obtained from reference TRBV2 and TRBJ2-3, is as follows: EPEVTQTPSHQVTQMGQEVILRCVPISNHLYFYWYRQILGQKVEFLVSFYNNEISEKSEIFDDQFSVERPDGSNFTLKIRSTKLEDSAMYFCASSDSSGRAYGTDTQYFGPGTRLTVL.

The genes are TRBV6-5 and TRBJ2-7; the match to TRBD1 covers 8 bases. V shed 4 bases and J 4 bases; nucleotides not matched to a gene: 9. The length of the CDR3 is 15 residues. Germline V CDR1 and CDR2: MNHEY, SVGAGI. The CDR3 DNA sequence: TGTGCCAGCAGTTTCTCAGGGGGCCAGAGGTACGAGCAGTACTTC. Protein product: CASSFSGGQRYEQYF.

This clonotype was counted only a few times. This chain connects TRBV7-9 to TRBJ2-7; 9 positions agree with TRBD2. Trimming removed 3 bases from V and 3 bases from J; junction bases left unmatched: 3. CDR3 size: 14 residues. Germline-derived CDR1 and CDR2 are SEHNR and FQNEAQ (reference sequence). CDR3 residues: CASSFSGGRYEQYF. CDR3 nucleotide sequence: TGTGCCAGCAGCTTTAGCGGGGGTCGCTACGAGCAGTACTTC.

The V gene is TRBV20-1, the J gene TRBJ2-4, with 9 bases identical to TRBD1. The V and J ends lost 6 bases and 13 bases, in that order; junction bases with no gene match: 16. CDR3 length: 14 amino acids. Germline-derived CDR1 and CDR2 are DFQATT and SNEGSKA (reference sequence). CDR3 DNA: TGCAGTGCCAATGAGTTGGGACAGGGTAAAGAGCAGTACTTC. The encoded protein is CSANELGQGKEQYF.

This clonotype was seen more than once but under ten times. This chain uses TRBV15 with TRBJ1-5; TRBD1 aligns across 8 bases. The CDR3 runs 15 residues. Germline CDR1 LNHNV, CDR2 YYDKDF (reference sequence). V was pared by 2 bases and J by 3 bases, with 3 bases of the junction left unmatched. CDR3 DNA sequence: TGTGCCACCAGCAGATCACAGGGGGTCAATCAGCCCCAGCATTTT. Its protein is CATSRSQGVNQPQHF.

The chain joins TRBV29-1 to TRBJ2-3, with 9 bases matching TRBD2. J lost 1 base, V lost 3 bases, and 5 bases had no gene match. The CDR3 spans 15 residues. Germline lookup yields CDR1 SQVTM and CDR2 ANQGSEA. CDR3 DNA: TGCAGCGTTGACTCCAGACTAGCGGGCACAGATACGCAGTATTTT. Protein: CSVDSRLAGTDTQYF.

The chain couples TRBV7-9 to TRBJ1-5, with no clear D. Germline assignment: CDR1 SEHNR and CDR2 FQNEAQ (reference sequence). The CDR3 length is 14 residues. V lost 5 bases and J 3 bases, leaving 11 bases between the germline ends. The DNA of the CDR3 is TGTGCCAGCAGCCCAGACGGATTCAATCAGCCCCAGCATTTT. Its translation: CASSPDGFNQPQHF.

This clonotype was detected only a few times. The genes are TRBV20-1 and TRBJ1-5; 8 positions agree with TRBD1. This CDR3 is built from 16 residues. The V segment lost 0 bases and the J segment 4 bases; nucleotides outside the gene matches: 8. Germline assignment: CDR1 DFQATT and CDR2 SNEGSKA (reference sequence). The DNA for the CDR3 is TGCAGTGCTAGAGATCGGAGACAGGGGATAAATCAGCCCCAGCATTTT. Protein sequence: CSARDRRQGINQPQHF.

This clonotype appeared a few times. This chain connects TRBV3-1 to TRBJ2-1, with 10 bases matching TRBD2. V was clipped by 0 bases and J by 7 bases; unmatched bases: 6. The CDR3 length is 16 residues. Germline-derived CDR1 and CDR2 are LGHDT and YNNKEL (reference sequence). The CDR3 DNA is TGTGCCAGCAGCCAAGAATCCGGACTAGCGGTGAATGAGCAGTTCTTC. Amino acids: CASSQESGLAVNEQFF.

This clonotype showed up just a few times. The rearrangement uses TRBV7-2 and TRBJ2-7; 7 positions match TRBD1. This CDR3 is 17 amino acids long. The V and J ends lost 5 bases and 0 bases, in that order; junction bases with no gene match: 13. Germline V gene data show CDR1 as SGHTA and CDR2 as FQGNSA. CDR3 amino acids: CASSLGASGQFSYEQYF. DNA for the CDR3: TGTGCCAGCAGCCTAGGAGCCTCGGGACAGTTCTCCTACGAGCAGTACTTC. The variable domain in full, completed from reference TRBV7-2 and TRBJ2-7, reads GAGVSQSPSNKVTEKGKDVELRCDPISGHTALYWYRQSLGQGLEFLIYFQGNSAPDKSGLPSDRFSAERTGGSVSTLTIQRTQQEDSAVYLCASSLGASGQFSYEQYFGPGTRLTVT.

The rearrangement uses TRBV2 and TRBJ1-2; no definite D call. Germline V gives CDR1 SNHLY, CDR2 FYNNEI. The CDR3 extends over 15 amino acids. Trimming removed 6 bases from V and 4 bases from J, with 18 bases in between. In nucleotides, the CDR3 is TGTGCCAGCAGAAAAAGGTCAGCAGAAGGCTATGGCTACACCTTC. Protein sequence: CASRKRSAEGYGYTF.

The chain recombines TRBV2 with TRBJ2-1, with D perhaps TRBD1 or TRBD2 (5 bases each). Germline CDR1 SNHLY, CDR2 FYNNEI. Trimming took off 2 bases at V and 10 bases at J, with 18 bases between the two ends. This CDR3 is built from 15 residues. The CDR3 here is CASSEYSQGWGEQFF. CDR3 DNA sequence: TGTGCCAGCAGTGAATATTCCCAGGGTTGGGGGGAGCAGTTCTTC.